Described below is a single TCR beta chain sequence and its context. The sample comes from a study of blood T cell repertoires in COVID-19. On the study more broadly: The study drew acute and convalescent COVID-19 samples from the United States, Italy and Spain. T cells, B-cell-depleted T cells, or PBMCs provided the cDNA or gDNA that served as material.

V lost 1 base, J lost 4 bases, and 11 bases stayed unmatched. Germline CDR1 SGHTA, CDR2 FQGNSA. The CDR3 runs to 18 residues. How the authors handled the data: Reference gene primer amplification gave estimated nucleated cell counts. Measured with immunoSEQ multiplex PCR; TCRdb has only the in-frame clones, and not every one. From that table come the V and J calls and clone size; the DNA was used to work out D and trimming. Here the sample spans approximately 50,000 clones, approximately 87% being singletons. Sample: peripheral blood. This chain connects TRBV7-2 to TRBJ1-5; TRBD1 aligns across 9 bases. The sequence came from a human donor in a cohort sampled during active COVID-19. Here the CDR3 reads CASSLVGTGILRNQPQHF. DNA for the CDR3: TGTGCCAGCAGCTTAGTGGGGACAGGGATCCTGAGGAATCAGCCCCAGCATTTT.